Sequencing of this T cell receptor beta chain was carried out in a study of glioma-infiltrating T cells. Study-wide context: Low-grade gliomas were grade II; glioblastomas were grade IV at initial diagnosis.

Study-wide points: Tissue and blood shared very few CDR3 sequences.

Notes on this clonotype: Its cognate antigen is unknown.

Amplification of TCR alpha and beta CDR3 regions from RNA used iRepertoire nested multiplex PCR. TCRdb called the multiplex PCR reads again in MiXCR, with one record for every CDR3 protein. The sample shows approximately 400,000 distinct CDR3 sequences, less than 50% of them seen only once. Germline CDR1 SGHTA, CDR2 FQGTGA. Germline trimming cut 5 bases from V and 1 base from J; bases unmatched to any gene: 9. The CDR3 is 17 residues long. V is TRBV7-3 and J is TRBJ2-3; 10 bases are a match to TRBD1. The sample was glioma tissue, nonneoplastic brain tissue, or PBMCs (not recorded which). The TCR originated in a human donor with low-grade glioma or glioblastoma, undergoing nonglioma brain surgery, or in good health (not recorded which). CDR3 sequence (DNA): TGTGCCAGCAGCGCCAGGGCCGGGACAGGGGGCACAGATACGCAGTATTTT. Translation: CASSARAGTGGTDTQYF.